Listed below are T cell receptor beta chains from one sample, sequenced in a study of TIL therapy for anti-PD-1-resistant metastatic lung cancer. Repertoires were generated with immunoSEQ multiplex PCR, while TCRdb's copy carries only in-frame clones and drops some. The table includes around 50,000 clones, around four fifths detected once. The source material was blood, sampled at baseline. The receptors shown here come from a person aged 25-85 years with non-small cell lung cancer. Both conserved end residues are trimmed from each CDR3.

V: TRBV6-5; J: TRBJ1-3; CDR3: ASKQGRSGNTIY
V: TRBV10-3; J: TRBJ1-1; CDR3: AIRGSRTPNTEAF
V: TRBV7-9; J: TRBJ2-7; CDR3: ASTPGTGFYEQY
V: TRBV9; J: TRBJ2-3; CDR3: ASSSRLAGLGDTQY
V: TRBV7-9; J: TRBJ2-1; CDR3: ASSGRQGSGSSYNEQF
V: TRBV27; J: TRBJ2-7; CDR3: ASSRLANYEQY
V: TRBV5-6; J: TRBJ2-1; CDR3: ASSNIAGGRINSYNEQF
V: TRBV7-2; J: TRBJ2-3; CDR3: ASSRREAPNTQY
V: TRBV5-1; J: TRBJ1-2; CDR3: ASSRTGDNLYT
V: TRBV7-9; J: TRBJ2-5; CDR3: ASSPSSEETQY
V: TRBV7-6; J: TRBJ2-5; CDR3: ASSPPTGTGRWETQY
V: TRBV10-1; J: TRBJ2-5; CDR3: ASSVLDRGLETQY
V: TRBV9; J: TRBJ2-1; CDR3: ASSAAAGGPYNEQF
V: TRBV9; J: TRBJ1-1; CDR3: ASSADRGSVAEAF
V: TRBV11-2; J: TRBJ2-1; CDR3: ASSLERSYNEQF
V: TRBV30; J: TRBJ1-1; CDR3: AWTRGQWGTEAF
V: TRBV19; J: TRBJ1-5; CDR3: ASSPRTGYSNQPQH
V: TRBV7-8; J: TRBJ1-3; CDR3: ASSLEGNTIY
V: TRBV7-6; J: TRBJ2-7; CDR3: ASSLAGTVNYEQY
V: TRBV11-3; J: TRBJ1-2; CDR3: ASSSSEWGYGYT
V: TRBV18; J: TRBJ1-5; CDR3: ASSPSGGNSNQPQH
V: TRBV7-9; J: TRBJ1-4; CDR3: ASSLVTVNEKLF
V: TRBV5-1; J: TRBJ2-1; CDR3: ASSLGLADNEQF
V: TRBV7-8; J: TRBJ1-1; CDR3: ASSLGQSAEAF
V: TRBV6-5; J: TRBJ2-7; CDR3: ASSYSSGKGSYEQY
V: TRBV5-1; J: TRBJ1-1; CDR3: ASKTSPRDRVLNTEAF
V: TRBV28; J: TRBJ1-5; CDR3: ASRLTFEQGKEDDQPQH
V: TRBV27; J: TRBJ2-5; CDR3: ASSLGGLQETQY
V: TRBV11-3; J: TRBJ2-1; CDR3: ASSLGGLAGDEQF
V: TRBV4-2; J: TRBJ1-4; CDR3: ASSKQVDNEKLF
V: TRBV7-2; J: TRBJ2-3; CDR3: ASSLAVGGRRTDTQY
V: TRBV5-3; J: TRBJ2-1; CDR3: ARSLAGTVSNNEQF
V: TRBV7-2; J: TRBJ1-2; CDR3: ASSPSSWSGSGYT
V: TRBV5-5; J: TRBJ1-4; CDR3: ASSSGNGPNEKLF
V: TRBV28; J: TRBJ1-6; CDR3: ASTIMGRVGSPLH
V: TRBV11-3; J: TRBJ2-7; CDR3: ASSKGSYEQY
V: TRBV19; J: TRBJ1-1; CDR3: ASSTLQDRGRPEAF
V: TRBV28; J: TRBJ2-1; CDR3: ASLAAQDEQF
V: TRBV27; J: TRBJ2-3; CDR3: ASSLIGRGESDTQY
V: TRBV7-2; J: TRBJ1-2; CDR3: ASSTRQNYGYT
V: TRBV7-2; J: TRBJ1-3; CDR3: ASSLDGYSGNTIY
V: TRBV6-1; J: TRBJ1-3; CDR3: ASSEVAGLAGNTIY
V: TRBV5-4; J: TRBJ2-7; CDR3: ASSSSGQGVYEQY
V: TRBV27; J: TRBJ1-1; CDR3: ASSPTRGQDTEAF
V: TRBV7-8; J: TRBJ2-5; CDR3: ASSSRTGQETQY
V: TRBV7-9; J: TRBJ2-7; CDR3: ASSLAGGAVEQY
V: TRBV5-6; J: TRBJ2-2; CDR3: ASSRTGVTGELF
V: TRBV18; J: TRBJ1-1; CDR3: ASSPNRETEAF